The 9 T cell receptor beta chains reported below all come from one sample, sequenced in a study of T cell repertoires in cytomegalovirus infection. TCRdb re-derived calls from the reads in MiXCR, one entry per CDR3 protein. The sample includes a few hundred thousand distinct CDR3 sequences, 15% to 20% of them seen just once. Sequenced: PBMCs. These receptors were collected from a human donor in good health (CMV status not recorded). Some clones in this sample may be carry-over from other donors' samples.

In this sample, this clonotype turned up a few times. The chain joins TRBV7-9 to TRBJ1-2; 10 bases match TRBD1. V shed 6 bases, J shed 4 bases, and the junction held 2 bases outside the gene matches. Germline values: CDR1 SEHNR, CDR2 FQNEAQ (reference sequence). The CDR3 has 13 amino acids. The CDR3 DNA reads TGTGCCAGCAGGGGACAGGGGAGCTATGGCTACACCTTC. This sequence encodes CASRGQGSYGYTF.

Only a few counts were recorded for this clonotype. The V and J genes are TRBV10-3 and TRBJ2-5; 11 bases map to TRBD2. The V and J ends lost 2 bases and 1 base, in that order; junction bases with no gene match: 3. The V gene's germline CDR1 is ENHRY and CDR2 SYGVKD. This CDR3 has 16 amino acids. The CDR3 spells CAISESSGGGQETQYF. As DNA, the CDR3 is TGTGCCATCAGTGAGAGTAGCGGGGGGGGCCAAGAGACCCAGTACTTC.

The genes are TRBV19 and TRBJ1-2, with 8 bases matching TRBD1. J was trimmed by 3 bases and V by 3 bases; bases with no gene match: 9. The CDR3 covers 16 residues. Germline-derived CDR1 and CDR2 are LNHDA and SQIVND (reference sequence). CDR3 loop: CASSIQLDRADYGYTF. The CDR3 nucleotides read TGTGCCAGTAGTATCCAACTGGACAGGGCTGACTATGGCTACACCTTC.

This clonotype was seen at least ten times. The chain has TRBV2 and TRBJ2-5; 7 bases map to TRBD1. The CDR3 totals 14 residues. CDR1 is SNHLY, CDR2 FYNNEI, per germline. V shed 8 bases, J shed 1 base, and the junction held 7 bases outside the gene matches. The DNA of the CDR3 is TGTGCCAGCGGCACGACAGGGTTCCAAGAGACCCAGTACTTC. This gives the protein CASGTTGFQETQYF.

The sample holds many counts of this clonotype. V and J are TRBV20-1 and TRBJ2-4; 11 nucleotides match TRBD2. CDR1 DFQATT and CDR2 SNEGSKA come from the germline V gene (reference sequence). V shed 3 bases, J shed 6 bases, and the junction held 10 bases outside the gene matches. This CDR3 comprises 16 residues. This CDR3 reads CSASPNSGGAVNIQYF. DNA for the CDR3: TGCAGTGCTAGTCCTAATAGCGGGGGGGCCGTAAACATTCAGTACTTC.

This clonotype was seen at least ten times. The chain uses TRBV10-3 and TRBJ2-3, with D maybe TRBD2 (6 bases). Germline V gene sequence: CDR1 ENHRY, CDR2 SYGVKD. Trimming pared 6 bases from V and 3 bases from J, leaving 13 bases between. The CDR3 has 14 amino acids. CDR3 sequence: CAIRPGLTTDTQYF. CDR3 nucleotide sequence: TGTGCCATCAGGCCGGGACTGACTACAGATACGCAGTATTTT.

On this clonotype: With a much larger clone just one base away, this may be a read error. V usage is TRBV6-1 and J usage is TRBJ1-5, with 7 bases fitting TRBD1. Trimming took 5 bases from V and 4 from J; bases not matched to a gene: 5. The CDR3 extends over 14 amino acids. The germline CDR1 and CDR2 sequences are MNHNS and SASEGT. The CDR3 sequence is CASSWTGTNQPQHF. DNA of the CDR3: TGTGCCAGCAGTTGGACAGGAACAAATCAGCCCCAGCATTTT.

The table lists this clonotype with a few counts. The chain combines TRBV12-3 or TRBV12-4 with TRBJ2-7; possibly TRBD1 or TRBD2 for D (6 bases each). V was clipped by 3 bases and J by 6 bases, with 12 bases between them. The CDR3 extends over 13 amino acids. The CDR3 DNA sequence: TGTGCCAGCAGTTTCGGGGGCTTCGGCGAGCAGTACTTC. This codes for CASSFGGFGEQYF.

The chain couples TRBV28 to TRBJ2-7; D may be TRBD1 or TRBD2 (6 bases each). This CDR3 spans 13 amino acids. The germline CDR1 and CDR2 sequences are MDHEN and SYDVKM. The ends were cut back, 7 bases at V and 0 bases at J, with 10 bases in the middle. The CDR3 loop is CASTRGRSYEQYF. The CDR3 nucleotides are TGTGCCAGCACTCGGGGGCGCTCCTACGAGCAGTACTTC. Using reference TRBV28 and TRBJ2-7 for the parts outside the CDR3, the full variable domain is DVKVTQSSRYLVKRTGEKVFLECVQDMDHENMFWYRQDPGLGLRLIYFSYDVKMKEKGDIPEGYSVSREKKERFSLILESASTNQTSMYLCASTRGRSYEQYFGPGTRLTVT.